This TCR beta chain emerged from a study of T cell repertoires in cytomegalovirus infection. Many counts were recorded for this clonotype. Its antigen is unidentified. From germline, CDR1 is MGHRA and CDR2 YSYEKL. The CDR3 sequence is 13 residues long. V was clipped by 0 bases and J by 6 bases, with 8 bases between them. Whole-study results and caveats: The study found HLA-C-restricted CMV-specific TCR beta clonotypes dominating the ex vivo response. The cumulative frequency of public TCR beta families distinguished individuals who carried CMV together with the relevant HLA.

In TCRdb, the reads were re-called with MiXCR into one record per CDR3 protein. The repertoire includes about 210,000 distinct CDR3 sequences, around 6.2% of them detected once, and less than 7.5% sits in the top ten. The chain combines TRBV4-1 with TRBJ1-1, with D unclear. Sequencing was done on a sample of PBMCs. The TCR was taken from a human donor in good health (CMV status not recorded). Some clones in this sample may be carry-over from other donors' samples. The CDR3 loop reads CASSQEWGAEAFF. For the CDR3, the DNA is TGCGCCAGCAGCCAAGAGTGGGGTGCTGAAGCTTTCTTT.